One and the same sample provided the 26 T cell receptor beta chains below, sequenced in a study of low-dose radiotherapy and immunotherapy resistance in tumors. TCR amplification involved approximately 20 PCR cycles with a constant-region primer and V-primer adapter. Each CDR3 protein is one row after TCRdb ran MiXCR on the reads. This table holds tens of thousands of distinct CDR3 sequences, around 35% found once. Time point indicated: after trial treatment. This sample's treatment: LDRT plus nivolumab, ipilimumab, low-dose cyclophosphamide and aspirin (RACIN trial). The sample was PBMCs, taken after low-dose radiotherapy plus immunotherapy. These receptors originate from a male donor with rectosigmoid adenocarcinoma.

This clonotype was counted at least ten times. The CDR3 here is CSVWDRDQPQHF. CDR3 sequence (DNA): TGCAGCGTTTGGGACAGAGATCAGCCCCAGCATTTT. The rearrangement links TRBV29-1 to TRBJ1-5, with 7 nucleotides matching TRBD1. The CDR3 is 12 amino acids. CDR1 is SQVTM and CDR2 is ANQGSEA in the germline V gene. The V gene end was trimmed by 5 bases and the J gene end by 5 bases; junction bases not matched to a gene: 3.

In its sample, this clonotype was seen many times. The V and J genes are TRBV7-2 and TRBJ2-7; no definite D call. V was shortened by 2 bases and J by 3 bases, with 14 bases between the two germline ends. Germline assignment: CDR1 SGHTA and CDR2 FQGNSA. The CDR3 consists of 15 residues. CDR3 DNA: TGTGCCAGCAGCTTAAAGGGCTTGGGCCACTACGAGCAGTACTTC. Translation gives CASSLKGLGHYEQYF.

This clonotype was seen ten or more times. This chain connects TRBV27 to TRBJ1-5; D is unclear. From germline, CDR1 is MNHEY and CDR2 SMNVEV (reference sequence). This CDR3 spans 14 amino acids. The V gene lost 2 bases and the J gene lost 4 bases, with 9 bases spanning the gap. CDR3 sequence reads: CASSLHRANQPQHF. CDR3 bases: TGTGCCAGCAGTTTACACCGGGCGAATCAGCCCCAGCATTTT.

This clonotype was observed many times. The chain joins TRBV28 to TRBJ2-3; D is ambiguous. The germline V gene has CDR1 MDHEN and CDR2 SYDVKM. The V end was cut by 4 bases, the J end by 6 bases, with 11 bases between. The CDR3 extends over 13 amino acids. The CDR3 protein is CASSWSNPDTQYF. The CDR3 nucleotides are TGTGCCAGCAGTTGGAGCAATCCCGATACGCAGTATTTT.

CDR3: CASSSGLALSRGYEQYF. The CDR3 DNA reads TGTGCCAGCAGCTCCGGGCTAGCGCTATCGAGGGGCTACGAGCAGTACTTC. The chain uses TRBV5-4 and TRBJ2-7; D might be TRBD2 (6 bases). V was clipped by 3 bases and J by 3 bases, with 22 bases between them. Per the germline V gene, CDR1 is SGHNT and CDR2 is YYREEE (reference sequence). This CDR3 comprises 17 residues. Looking up the rest from reference TRBV5-4 and TRBJ2-7 gives the full variable domain: ETGVTQSPTHLIKTRGQQVTLRCSSQSGHNTVSWYQQALGQGPQFIFQYYREEENGRGNFPPRFSGLQFPNYSSELNVNALELDDSALYLCASSSGLALSRGYEQYFGPGTRLTVT.

At least ten counts were recorded for this clonotype. The chain links TRBV6-2 or TRBV6-3 to TRBJ2-3, with unresolved D. The CDR3 has 11 amino acids. Germline V gene data show CDR1 as MNHEY and CDR2 as SVGEGT. V shed 0 bases and J shed 12 bases, with 7 bases lying between them. CDR3 sequence: CASSYSGSQYF. The CDR3 coding sequence is TGTGCCAGCAGTTACTCGGGATCACAGTATTTT.

The chain joins TRBV6-2 or TRBV6-3 to TRBJ2-1; tentative D call: TRBD1 (8 bases). Deletions cut 5 bases from V and 6 bases from J, with 14 bases between. This CDR3 contains 14 residues. Germline-derived CDR1 and CDR2 are MNHEY and SVGEGT. The CDR3 region has the DNA TGTGCCAGCAGTGAGAACAGGGGGGGCAATGAGCAGTTCTTC. Its translation is CASSENRGGNEQFF.

The sample holds many counts of this clonotype. The rearrangement joins TRBV5-1 to TRBJ2-6; TRBD1 aligns across 9 bases. J gave up 4 bases and V 0 bases, and 14 bases lay outside the gene matches. This CDR3 has 20 residues. Germline V gene lookup returns CDR1 SGHRS and CDR2 YFSETQ. CDR3 loop: CASSLEPAGTGLAGANVLTF. CDR3 coding DNA: TGCGCCAGCAGCTTGGAACCAGCCGGGACAGGGCTCGCCGGGGCCAACGTCCTGACTTTC.

This clonotype showed up many times. The chain recombines TRBV20-1 with TRBJ2-1; possible D gene TRBD2, 5 bases. CDR1 is DFQATT, CDR2 SNEGSKA, per germline (reference sequence). CDR3 length: 16 residues. Trimming took 1 base from V and 0 from J, leaving 13 bases between them. This CDR3 is CSARGGSVNSYNEQFF. In nucleotides, the CDR3 is TGCAGTGCTAGAGGGGGTAGCGTCAACTCCTACAATGAGCAGTTCTTC.

Many counts were recorded for this clonotype. The gene calls are TRBV19 and TRBJ2-5; D is undetermined. V lost 3 bases, J lost 4 bases, and 18 bases lay in between. Germline assignment: CDR1 LNHDA and CDR2 SQIVND (reference sequence). The CDR3 is 16 amino acids. The CDR3 DNA follows: TGTGCCAGTAGTATCTTCGGTCCCAGCAGTATAGAGACCCAGTACTTC. This translates into CASSIFGPSSIETQYF.

In the case of this clonotype: A read error may be the cause here, since a much bigger clone is one base away. The CDR3 region is CTSSTGRETQYF. CDR3 nucleotide sequence: TGTACCAGCAGTACAGGGAGGGAGACCCAGTACTTC. The chain uses TRBV12-3 or TRBV12-4 and TRBJ2-5; either TRBD1 or TRBD2 may fit D (6 bases each). This CDR3 is built from 12 residues.

This clonotype showed up many times. The V call is TRBV7-9, the J call TRBJ2-3; the D gene is possibly TRBD1 (5 bases). Germline V lookup: CDR1 SEHNR, CDR2 FQNEAQ (reference sequence). The length of the CDR3 is 14 residues. V lost 5 bases and J lost 6, with 15 bases in between. CDR3 sequence: CASSPDSSRDTQYF. In DNA form, the CDR3 reads TGTGCCAGCAGCCCAGACAGCAGTCGGGATACGCAGTATTTT.

At least ten counts were recorded for this clonotype. This rearrangement joins TRBV7-9 to TRBJ2-7; D is uncertain. With 1 base removed from V and 2 bases from J, the gap between germline ends came to 9 bases. Germline values: CDR1 SEHNR, CDR2 FQNEAQ (reference sequence). The CDR3 runs to 14 residues. The CDR3 DNA reads as TGTGCCAGCAGCTTAGTTTCGGTGCCCTACGAGCAGTACTTC. Translated: CASSLVSVPYEQYF.

This clonotype has a handful of counts. The chain couples TRBV3-1 to TRBJ2-7; no clear D gene. The CDR3 is made up of 14 amino acids. Germline V CDR1 and CDR2: LGHDT, YNNKEL (reference sequence). V was trimmed by 4 bases and J by 2 bases, leaving 12 bases between them. CDR3 nucleotide sequence: TGTGCCAGCAGCCCCCCTCGTCCGCCCTACGAGCAGTACTTC. It codes for CASSPPRPPYEQYF.

Comments on this clonotype: A far larger clone is one base from this, pointing to a likely read error. The chain carries TRBV6-2 or TRBV6-3 and TRBJ2-1, with D possibly called TRBD1 or TRBD2 (5 bases each). CDR1 MNHEY and CDR2 SVGEGT come from the germline V gene. The CDR3 is made up of 13 amino acids. CDR3 DNA sequence: TGTGTCAGCAGTTCCGGGGCGGGCAATGAGCAGTTCTTC. Amino acid sequence: CVSSSGAGNEQFF.

This clonotype was detected ten times or more. The chain links TRBV18 to TRBJ1-2; 7 bases agree with TRBD1. Germline lookup yields CDR1 KGHSH and CDR2 LQKENI. The ends lost 6 bases at V and 7 bases at J; junction bases unmatched: 8. The CDR3 totals 13 residues. In nucleotides, the CDR3 is TGTGCCAGCTCGCAAGGGACAGCATCTGGCTACACCTTC. Encoded protein: CASSQGTASGYTF. Complete variable domain (other parts from reference TRBV18 and TRBJ1-2): NAGVMQNPRHLVRRRGQEARLRCSPMKGHSHVYWYRQLPEEGLKFMVYLQKENIIDESGMPKERFSAEFPKEGPSILRIQQVVRGDSAAYFCASSQGTASGYTFGSGTRLTVV.

This clonotype was recorded many times. The chain carries TRBV20-1 and TRBJ2-3, with 8 bases identical to TRBD2. The CDR3 extends over 17 amino acids. The V gene end was trimmed by 3 bases and the J gene end by 7 bases; junction bases not matched to a gene: 18. From germline, CDR1 is DFQATT and CDR2 SNEGSKA (reference sequence). DNA for the CDR3: TGCAGTGCTAGGGGACTAGAAAGCGTCCGCGTAGAGAATACGCAGTATTTT. It translates to CSARGLESVRVENTQYF.

The chain is built from TRBV6-2 or TRBV6-3 and TRBJ1-2; TRBD1 agrees at 9 bases. The ends lost 5 bases at V and 5 bases at J; junction bases unmatched: 3. The CDR3 is made up of 13 amino acids. Germline V CDR1 and CDR2: MNHEY, SVGEGT. CDR3 amino acids: CASSDRGWYGYTF. CDR3 DNA: TGTGCCAGCAGTGACAGGGGGTGGTATGGCTACACCTTC.

The chain couples TRBV7-2 to TRBJ1-1; TRBD1 might be the D (6 bases). The germline CDR1 and CDR2 sequences are SGHTA and FQGNSA. CDR3 length: 13 amino acids. Trimming stripped 6 bases from V and 4 bases from J, with 12 bases between. The CDR3: CASRPGAGTEAFF. CDR3 bases: TGTGCCAGCAGACCGGGGGCCGGCACTGAAGCTTTCTTT.

V and J are TRBV7-9 and TRBJ2-3; D unclear. This CDR3 is built from 18 residues. Trimming removed 5 bases from V and 4 bases from J, with 25 bases in between. Germline V gives CDR1 SEHNR, CDR2 FQNEAQ (reference sequence). The CDR3 region has the DNA TGTGCCAGCAGCAACATACTTGGATCAGGAATCCTCCCAGATACGCAGTATTTT. Protein product: CASSNILGSGILPDTQYF.

A note on this clonotype: A far more abundant clone sits one base away, making this likely a read error. This chain connects TRBV6-2 or TRBV6-3 to TRBJ2-7, with D tentatively TRBD1 (5 bases). The ends were cut back, 5 bases at V and 7 bases at J, with 18 bases in the middle. The CDR3 has 14 amino acids. Germline V gene lookup returns CDR1 MNHEY and CDR2 SVGEGT. The CDR3 sequence is CASSELTVYNEQYF. DNA of the CDR3: TGTGCCAGCAGTGAATTGACAGTCTACAATGAGCAGTACTTC.

Regarding this clonotype: Being one base from a much bigger clone, this may be a read error. The chain links TRBV2 to TRBJ2-7; D is ambiguous. The germline V and J ends were trimmed by 1 base and 0 bases, with 13 bases remaining between them. Per the germline V gene, CDR1 is SNHLY and CDR2 is FYNNEI. This CDR3 comprises 16 residues. The CDR3 coding sequence is TGTGCCAGCAGTGAAGGCGGTCATGACCTCTCCTACGAGCAGTACTTC. Amino acid sequence: CASSEGGHDLSYEQYF.

This clonotype has a handful of counts. Because the CDR3's place on the DNA is in doubt, the DNA is left out and the CDR3 is given as listed by TCRdb. The gene calls are TRBV6-4 and TRBJ2-2; the table gives TRBD2 as D, unverified against the DNA. Counting both end residues, the CDR3 totals 16 amino acids. Germline-derived CDR1 and CDR2 are MRHNA and SNTAGT. The CDR3: CASTLAGDGTGELFFF.

This clonotype has a count of ten or more. V is TRBV7-9 and J is TRBJ1-1, with 7 positions matching TRBD1. The germline V gene encodes CDR1 SEHNR and CDR2 FQNEAQ (reference sequence). J was trimmed by 3 bases and V by 5 bases; bases with no gene match: 12. The CDR3 is made up of 16 amino acids. The CDR3 region is CASSPPGTETYTEAFF. The CDR3 bases are TGTGCCAGCAGCCCCCCCGGGACAGAGACCTACACTGAAGCTTTCTTT.

The chain links TRBV5-1 to TRBJ2-7; a possible D gene is TRBD1 (5 bases). Germline values: CDR1 SGHRS, CDR2 YFSETQ. CDR3 length: 14 residues. The V end was cut by 1 base, the J end by 0 bases, with 8 bases between. The CDR3 loop is CASSLRGASYEQYF. The CDR3 DNA is TGCGCCAGCAGCTTGAGGGGCGCCTCCTACGAGCAGTACTTC.

This clonotype was recorded many times. This chain connects TRBV28 to TRBJ1-2, with TRBD1 as a possible D gene (5 bases). Trimming removed 4 bases at V and 8 bases at J, with 17 bases between. Germline loops: CDR1 MDHEN, CDR2 SYDVKM. CDR3 length equals 14 residues. CDR3 protein: CASSSPGPPEGYTF. In DNA, the CDR3 is TGTGCCAGCAGTTCACCGGGACCCCCTGAAGGCTACACCTTC.